These T cell receptor beta chains were read from a single sample in a study of vaccination and CD4 T cells after COVID-19. These receptors' targets are unknown. TCRdb reprocessed the PCR reads via MiXCR and lists one record per CDR3 protein. The table records under 15,000 distinct CDR3 sequences, 52% of them present only once. The sample was CD4+ T cells from blood, cultured in vitro. The receptors come from a human donor who had recovered from COVID-19. The CDR3 runs from the conserved cysteine through the conserved F or W. The order of the fields is D gene, J gene, V gene, clone size, CDR3 protein, CDR3 DNA. D genes are given only for firm matches. Not every row has a clone size; where given, it reads once, few, many or a size class.

D gene: -
J gene: TRBJ2-1
V gene: TRBV7-2
clone size: -
CDR3 protein: CASSLHRDFYNEQFF
CDR3 DNA: TGTGCCAGCAGCCTACACCGGGACTTTTACAATGAGCAGTTCTTC

D gene: -
J gene: TRBJ1-6
V gene: TRBV30
clone size: -
CDR3 protein: CAWSVEAGSPLHF
CDR3 DNA: TGTGCCTGGAGTGTAGAAGCGGGTTCACCCCTCCACTTT

D gene: TRBD1
J gene: TRBJ1-5
V gene: TRBV4-1
clone size: -
CDR3 protein: CASSQDTERQGYQPQHF
CDR3 DNA: TGCGCCAGCAGCCAAGATACTGAGCGACAGGGGTATCAGCCCCAGCATTTT

D gene: -
J gene: TRBJ1-2
V gene: TRBV7-2
clone size: few
CDR3 protein: CASSSGHFYGYTF
CDR3 DNA: TGTGCCAGCAGCTCTGGACACTTCTATGGCTACACCTTC

D gene: -
J gene: TRBJ1-2
V gene: TRBV3-1
clone size: -
CDR3 protein: CASSRGREGYTF
CDR3 DNA: TGTGCCAGCAGCCGGGGGCGAGAAGGCTACACCTTC

D gene: -
J gene: TRBJ2-7
V gene: TRBV2
clone size: -
CDR3 protein: CASSEGYEQYF
CDR3 DNA: TGTGCCAGCAGTGAAGGTTACGAGCAGTACTTC

D gene: -
J gene: TRBJ1-2
V gene: TRBV28
clone size: -
CDR3 protein: CASSSGQSNYGYTF
CDR3 DNA: TGTGCCAGCAGTTCCGGACAGAGTAACTATGGCTACACCTTC

D gene: TRBD2
J gene: TRBJ2-1
V gene: TRBV5-4
clone size: -
CDR3 protein: CASRPGLAGVGSGEQFF
CDR3 DNA: TGTGCCAGCCGCCCGGGACTAGCGGGAGTTGGTTCGGGTGAGCAGTTCTTC

D gene: TRBD2
J gene: TRBJ2-7
V gene: TRBV27
clone size: few
CDR3 protein: CASKGLAGPYEQYF
CDR3 DNA: TGTGCCAGCAAAGGACTAGCGGGCCCCTACGAGCAGTACTTC

D gene: -
J gene: TRBJ1-6
V gene: TRBV11-2
clone size: few
CDR3 protein: CASSLRSGRGNSPLHF
CDR3 DNA: TGTGCCAGCAGCTTACGATCCGGACGGGGAAATTCACCCCTCCACTTT

D gene: -
J gene: TRBJ2-7
V gene: TRBV29-1
clone size: -
CDR3 protein: CSVVPGLGEQYF
CDR3 DNA: TGCAGCGTTGTTCCGGGACTGGGGGAGCAGTACTTC

D gene: TRBD2
J gene: TRBJ2-7
V gene: TRBV20-1
clone size: once
CDR3 protein: CSARPSTSDFYEQYF
CDR3 DNA: TGCAGTGCTAGACCCTCAACTAGCGATTTCTACGAGCAGTACTTC

D gene: -
J gene: TRBJ2-3
V gene: TRBV20-1
clone size: -
CDR3 protein: CSASMPDTQYF
CDR3 DNA: TGCAGTGCTAGCATGCCTGATACGCAGTATTTT

D gene: TRBD2
J gene: TRBJ2-3
V gene: TRBV5-1
clone size: few
CDR3 protein: CASSLTSGNSDTQYF
CDR3 DNA: TGCGCCAGCAGCTTGACTAGCGGGAATTCGGATACGCAGTATTTT

D gene: TRBD1
J gene: TRBJ1-1
V gene: TRBV6-1
clone size: few
CDR3 protein: CASTRQGLSTEAFF
CDR3 DNA: TGTGCCAGCACCCGACAGGGATTGTCCACTGAAGCTTTCTTT

D gene: TRBD1
J gene: TRBJ1-1
V gene: TRBV29-1
clone size: -
CDR3 protein: CSVEEVDRGSGEAFF
CDR3 DNA: TGCAGCGTTGAAGAGGTGGACAGGGGAAGTGGTGAAGCTTTCTTT

D gene: TRBD2
J gene: TRBJ2-3
V gene: TRBV20-1
clone size: -
CDR3 protein: CSARDPLLAGAVDTQYF
CDR3 DNA: TGCAGTGCTAGAGATCCGCTACTAGCGGGAGCAGTAGATACGCAGTATTTT

D gene: TRBD2
J gene: TRBJ2-5
V gene: TRBV7-9
clone size: -
CDR3 protein: CASSLGTSGGQETQYF
CDR3 DNA: TGTGCCAGCAGCTTAGGCACTAGCGGAGGCCAAGAGACCCAGTACTTC

D gene: TRBD2
J gene: TRBJ2-5
V gene: TRBV7-6
clone size: -
CDR3 protein: CASSEDGTREETQYF
CDR3 DNA: TGTGCCAGCAGCGAGGACGGGACTAGGGAAGAGACCCAGTACTTC

D gene: TRBD2
J gene: TRBJ2-5
V gene: TRBV19
clone size: -
CDR3 protein: CASSVTTSGQETQYF
CDR3 DNA: TGTGCCAGTAGTGTTACGACTAGCGGGCAAGAGACCCAGTACTTC

D gene: -
J gene: TRBJ2-4
V gene: TRBV19
clone size: -
CDR3 protein: CASSIGGARTKNIQYF
CDR3 DNA: TGTGCCAGTAGTATAGGAGGGGCGCGAACCAAAAACATTCAGTACTTC

D gene: TRBD1
J gene: TRBJ1-5
V gene: TRBV28
clone size: -
CDR3 protein: CASSLRTGSSNQPQHF
CDR3 DNA: TGTGCCAGCAGTTTACGGACAGGGTCGAGCAATCAGCCCCAGCATTTT

D gene: TRBD1
J gene: TRBJ2-5
V gene: TRBV5-1
clone size: -
CDR3 protein: CASSPGQGAWETQYF
CDR3 DNA: TGCGCCAGCAGCCCAGGCCAGGGGGCTTGGGAGACCCAGTACTTC

D gene: -
J gene: TRBJ2-6
V gene: TRBV20-1
clone size: few
CDR3 protein: CSASPFGGANVLTF
CDR3 DNA: TGCAGTGCTAGCCCGTTTGGTGGGGCCAACGTCCTGACTTTC

D gene: TRBD1
J gene: TRBJ2-5
V gene: TRBV7-6
clone size: -
CDR3 protein: CASSSAGTGSGTQYF
CDR3 DNA: TGTGCCAGCAGCTCTGCCGGGACAGGGAGCGGGACCCAGTACTTC

D gene: -
J gene: TRBJ1-1
V gene: TRBV12-3/TRBV12-4
clone size: few
CDR3 protein: CASSLGTEAFF
CDR3 DNA: TGTGCCAGCAGTTTAGGCACCGAAGCTTTCTTT

D gene: -
J gene: TRBJ2-6
V gene: TRBV20-1
clone size: -
CDR3 protein: CSARGVSGANVLTF
CDR3 DNA: TGCAGTGCACGGGGTGTCTCTGGGGCCAACGTCCTGACTTTC

D gene: TRBD2
J gene: TRBJ2-1
V gene: TRBV20-1
clone size: -
CDR3 protein: CSARTSGRASDEMRAFF
CDR3 DNA: TGCAGTGCTAGGACTAGCGGGAGAGCCTCCGACGAAATGAGAGCGTTCTTC

D gene: TRBD1
J gene: TRBJ2-1
V gene: TRBV25-1
clone size: -
CDR3 protein: CASSETLGQGASKDEQFF
CDR3 DNA: TGTGCCAGCAGTGAAACCTTAGGACAGGGGGCTTCCAAGGATGAGCAGTTCTTC

D gene: TRBD1
J gene: TRBJ1-2
V gene: TRBV19
clone size: few
CDR3 protein: CASQGQGYGYTF
CDR3 DNA: TGTGCCAGCCAAGGACAGGGCTATGGCTACACCTTC

D gene: -
J gene: TRBJ2-1
V gene: TRBV7-3
clone size: -
CDR3 protein: CASSSGPRDEQFF
CDR3 DNA: TGTGCCAGCAGCTCCGGACCAAGGGATGAGCAGTTCTTC

D gene: TRBD2
J gene: TRBJ2-3
V gene: TRBV20-1
clone size: -
CDR3 protein: CSAPQRDSTDTQYF
CDR3 DNA: TGCAGTGCTCCCCAGCGGGATAGCACAGATACGCAGTATTTT

D gene: TRBD1
J gene: TRBJ2-1
V gene: TRBV6-1
clone size: -
CDR3 protein: CASSGQGASDEQFF
CDR3 DNA: TGTGCCAGCAGTGGACAGGGGGCTAGCGATGAGCAGTTCTTC

D gene: -
J gene: TRBJ2-7
V gene: TRBV20-1
clone size: -
CDR3 protein: CSASPFNPQRSEQYF
CDR3 DNA: TGCAGTGCTAGCCCCTTTAACCCACAGAGGAGCGAGCAGTACTTC

D gene: TRBD1
J gene: TRBJ2-2
V gene: TRBV20-1
clone size: few
CDR3 protein: CSATMQGAAGELFF
CDR3 DNA: TGCAGTGCTACCATGCAGGGGGCGGCCGGGGAGCTGTTTTTT

D gene: -
J gene: TRBJ1-5
V gene: TRBV7-2
clone size: few
CDR3 protein: CASTYSNQPQHF
CDR3 DNA: TGTGCCAGCACCTATAGCAATCAGCCCCAGCATTTT

D gene: -
J gene: TRBJ2-3
V gene: TRBV12-3/TRBV12-4
clone size: -
CDR3 protein: CASSSQPPYTDTQYF
CDR3 DNA: TGTGCCAGCAGTTCCCAACCACCTTACACAGATACGCAGTATTTT

D gene: TRBD2
J gene: TRBJ2-7
V gene: TRBV19
clone size: few
CDR3 protein: CASSAPSSGSVYEQYF
CDR3 DNA: TGTGCCAGTAGTGCCCCCTCTAGCGGGAGCGTCTACGAGCAGTACTTC

D gene: -
J gene: TRBJ1-1
V gene: TRBV27
clone size: -
CDR3 protein: CASSLRGDTEAFF
CDR3 DNA: TGTGCCAGCAGTTTAAGGGGGGACACTGAAGCTTTCTTT

D gene: -
J gene: TRBJ2-4
V gene: TRBV6-2/TRBV6-3
clone size: few
CDR3 protein: CASNSLHGRGKNIQYF
CDR3 DNA: TGTGCCAGCAACTCCCTCCACGGACGAGGCAAAAACATTCAGTACTTC

D gene: -
J gene: TRBJ2-3
V gene: TRBV11-2
clone size: -
CDR3 protein: CASSPSPDTQYF
CDR3 DNA: TGTGCCAGCAGCCCTAGCCCAGATACGCAGTATTTT

D gene: TRBD2
J gene: TRBJ2-3
V gene: TRBV6-1
clone size: -
CDR3 protein: CASRPGTSGHTDTQYF
CDR3 DNA: TGTGCCAGCAGACCCGGGACTAGCGGACACACAGATACGCAGTATTTT

D gene: -
J gene: TRBJ1-1
V gene: TRBV28
clone size: -
CDR3 protein: CASRGAVNTEAFF
CDR3 DNA: TGTGCCAGCAGGGGAGCAGTGAACACTGAAGCTTTCTTT

D gene: TRBD1
J gene: TRBJ1-6
V gene: TRBV7-9
clone size: -
CDR3 protein: CASSWGQANSPLHF
CDR3 DNA: TGTGCCAGCAGCTGGGGACAGGCTAATTCACCCCTCCACTTT

D gene: -
J gene: TRBJ1-2
V gene: TRBV4-2
clone size: -
CDR3 protein: CASSQLLAGQNYGYTF
CDR3 DNA: TGTGCCAGCAGCCAGCTTTTAGCAGGTCAGAACTATGGCTACACCTTC

D gene: -
J gene: TRBJ2-7
V gene: TRBV20-1
clone size: few
CDR3 protein: CSAPHPPSGTQSSYEQYF
CDR3 DNA: TGCAGTGCTCCACATCCCCCGTCCGGGACTCAGAGCTCCTACGAGCAGTACTTC

D gene: -
J gene: TRBJ1-2
V gene: TRBV5-1
clone size: -
CDR3 protein: CASSADSGSSNYGYTF
CDR3 DNA: TGCGCCAGCAGCGCGGACTCAGGATCCTCTAACTATGGCTACACCTTC